Below, 31 T cell receptor beta chains from the same sample are listed, as sequenced in a study of blood T cell repertoires in COVID-19. Profiled with immunoSEQ multiplex PCR; TCRdb holds only in-frame clones, not every one. Altogether approximately 270,000 clones are present, 70% to 90% being singletons, with the ten largest covering roughly 1.7%. Sequenced material: PBMCs or T cells enriched from blood (not recorded which). These receptors were collected from a man aged 40-49 years who had recovered from COVID-19.

The CDR3 DNA reads as TGTGCCAGCAGTTTATCACCCCCAGCGGGAGGCTCGAACAACGAGCAGTACTTC. It codes for CASSLSPPAGGSNNEQYF. The genes are TRBV27 and TRBJ2-7; 9 nucleotides agree with TRBD2. The CDR3 is 18 amino acids. Germline loops: CDR1 MNHEY, CDR2 SMNVEV (reference sequence). After removal of 0 bases from V and 5 bases from J, the junction contained 14 bases not matched to a gene.

V gene TRBV5-1 combines with J gene TRBJ1-1; D not resolved. Trimming stripped 2 bases from V and 5 bases from J, with 10 bases between. Germline CDR1 SGHRS, CDR2 YFSETQ. This CDR3 contains 13 residues. CDR3 loop: CASSFDPETEAFF. CDR3 bases: TGCGCCAGCAGCTTTGACCCGGAGACTGAAGCTTTCTTT.

This chain links TRBV28 with TRBJ2-7, with 10 bases lining up with TRBD2. V was clipped by 5 bases and J by 0 bases; unmatched bases: 10. The CDR3 extends over 17 amino acids. Germline CDR1 and CDR2: MDHEN and SYDVKM. CDR3 in amino acids: CASSPILAGESSYEQYF. The CDR3 coding sequence is TGTGCCAGCAGTCCCATCCTAGCGGGGGAAAGCTCCTACGAGCAGTACTTC.

The rearrangement uses TRBV2 and TRBJ2-7; 9 nucleotides agree with TRBD1. Germline values: CDR1 SNHLY, CDR2 FYNNEI. Trimming cost V 4 bases and J 3 bases; bases outside gene matches: 7. The CDR3 covers 15 residues. The DNA for the CDR3 is TGTGCCAGCAGTGCCCCCGGGACAGGGTTCTACGAGCAGTACTTC. Translated: CASSAPGTGFYEQYF.

V gene TRBV7-2 combines with J gene TRBJ2-2, with D unclear. CDR1 SGHTA and CDR2 FQGNSA come from the germline V gene. Trimming stripped 3 bases from V and 2 bases from J, with 10 bases between. The CDR3 runs to 15 residues. The CDR3 DNA sequence: TGTGCCAGCAGCTTGTCGCTGGGCAACACCGGGGAGCTGTTTTTT. This gives the protein CASSLSLGNTGELFF.

This clone was detected once. The rearrangement uses TRBV5-4 and TRBJ1-6; 8 bases fit TRBD1. V trimming: 5 bases; J trimming: 1 base; junction bases outside the gene matches: 5. Germline V gene lookup returns CDR1 SGHNT and CDR2 YYREEE (reference sequence). The CDR3 sequence is 16 residues long. In DNA, the CDR3 is TGTGCCAGCAGTTCCGGACAGGGATCCTATAATTCACCCCTCCACTTT. Translated, it gives CASSSGQGSYNSPLHF.

The J gene is TRBJ2-2, the V gene TRBV7-9; 9 nucleotides match TRBD1. The CDR3 has 16 amino acids. The germline gives CDR1 SEHNR, CDR2 FQNEAQ (reference sequence). Trimming took 6 bases from V and 5 from J; bases not matched to a gene: 10. The CDR3 DNA is TGTGCCAGCAGACCCAACAGGGGGCTCGGGACCGGGGAGCTGTTTTTT. This gives the protein CASRPNRGLGTGELFF.

This clone was detected once. The V call is TRBV6-5, the J call TRBJ1-2, with 11 bases matching TRBD1. Germline-derived CDR1 and CDR2 are MNHEY and SVGAGI. The junction had 6 bases not matched to a gene; V was cut back by 1 base and J by 5 bases. This CDR3 is 16 amino acids long. This CDR3 reads CASSYLGQGETYGYTF. The CDR3, as DNA: TGTGCCAGCAGTTACTTGGGACAGGGGGAGACGTATGGCTACACCTTC.

The chain carries TRBV4-2 and TRBJ2-7; possibly TRBD1 for D (7 bases). The CDR3 totals 15 residues. Trimming removed 4 bases from V and 2 bases from J, with 15 bases in between. Germline V lookup: CDR1 LGHNA, CDR2 YNFKEQ. This chain's CDR3 is CASSRYSGGTYEQYF. The CDR3 region has the DNA TGTGCCAGCAGCCGTTACTCAGGGGGGACCTACGAGCAGTACTTC.

The chain combines TRBV7-3 with TRBJ2-7; 9 nucleotides align to TRBD2. This CDR3 has 15 residues. Germline CDR1 and CDR2: SGHTA and FQGTGA. V was pared by 5 bases and J by 2 bases, with 7 bases of the junction left unmatched. CDR3 amino acids: CASSPGASGAYEQYF. CDR3 sequence (DNA): TGTGCCAGCAGCCCGGGGGCTAGCGGGGCCTACGAGCAGTACTTC. Complete variable domain (other parts from reference TRBV7-3 and TRBJ2-7): GAGVSQTPSNKVTEKGKYVELRCDPISGHTALYWYRQSLGQGPEFLIYFQGTGAADDSGLPNDRFFAVRPEGSVSTLKIQRTERGDSAVYLCASSPGASGAYEQYFGPGTRLTVT.

V gene TRBV18 combines with J gene TRBJ2-1, with 7 bases identical to TRBD1. Germline V lookup: CDR1 KGHSH, CDR2 LQKENI. V trimming: 2 bases; J trimming: 9 bases; junction bases outside the gene matches: 4. The CDR3 is made up of 13 amino acids. As DNA, the CDR3 is TGTGCCAGCTCACCAACAGGGGCGGGTGAGCAGTTCTTC. It translates to CASSPTGAGEQFF.

V usage is TRBV18 and J usage is TRBJ2-6; 9 bases fit TRBD1. V shed 6 bases, J shed 2 bases, and the junction held 11 bases outside the gene matches. The CDR3 is 18 residues long. Germline lookup yields CDR1 KGHSH and CDR2 LQKENI. The CDR3 sequence: CASSVQGAYLAGANVLTF. The CDR3, as DNA: TGTGCCAGCTCCGTACAGGGGGCCTACTTGGCTGGGGCCAACGTCCTGACTTTC.

This rearrangement joins TRBV14 to TRBJ2-5, with D uncertain. V shed 2 bases and J shed 3 bases, with 7 bases lying between them. This CDR3 is 13 amino acids long. CDR1 SGHDN and CDR2 FVKESK come from the germline V gene. The CDR3 reads CASSQTQKETQYF. The CDR3 nucleotides read TGTGCCAGCAGCCAAACGCAGAAAGAGACCCAGTACTTC.

The rearrangement links TRBV12-3 or TRBV12-4 to TRBJ1-2, with D hard to call. CDR3 length: 13 amino acids. V lost 3 bases, J lost 3 bases, and 8 bases lay in between. The CDR3 nucleotides are TGTGCCAGCAGTTTTAGGGAGGACTATGGCTACACCTTC. Translating gives CASSFREDYGYTF.

V is TRBV6-5 and J is TRBJ1-2; no clear D gene. CDR1 MNHEY and CDR2 SVGAGI come from the germline V gene. V lost 2 bases to trimming and J lost 9 bases, with 13 bases between them. This CDR3 region has 13 residues. CDR3 sequence reads: CASSYGRGRSYTF. CDR3 sequence (DNA): TGTGCCAGCAGTTACGGCCGGGGTCGCAGCTACACCTTC.

This clone was observed a handful of times. The gene calls are TRBV23-1 and TRBJ2-7; 8 bases line up with TRBD1. TRBV23-1 is known as an ORF, though its function is uncertain. CDR3 size: 16 residues. With V trimmed by 1 base and J by 4 bases, 9 bases remained unmatched. CDR3 bases: TGCGCCAGCAGTCAATTTTGCGGACAGGGTGTATACGAGCAGTACTTC. Residues: CASSQFCGQGVYEQYF.

V and J are TRBV28 and TRBJ2-7; a possible D gene is TRBD1 (6 bases). Germline assignment: CDR1 MDHEN and CDR2 SYDVKM. CDR3 length: 14 residues. V dropped 6 bases and J dropped 1 base, with 13 bases sitting between them. DNA for the CDR3: TGTGCCAGCAGCCGGACAGTTGTGTCCTACGAGCAGTACTTC. This translates into CASSRTVVSYEQYF.

This sequence joins TRBV5-4 and TRBJ1-1; D is possibly TRBD1 (6 bases). The CDR3 consists of 13 residues. CDR1 is SGHNT and CDR2 is YYREEE in the germline V gene (reference sequence). The ends were cut back, 6 bases at V and 11 bases at J, with 20 bases in the middle. CDR3 coding DNA: TGTGCCAGCAACCTACAGGGTTCTTCGGTTGCTTTCTTT. The encoded protein is CASNLQGSSVAFF.

V is TRBV5-5 and J is TRBJ2-3; no firm D call. This CDR3 is 14 amino acids long. Looked up from germline, CDR1 is SGHKS and CDR2 is YYEKEE (reference sequence). V lost 5 bases, J lost 1 base, and 11 bases lay in between. The CDR3 loop is CASSSARRTDTQYF. DNA of the CDR3: TGTGCCAGCAGTTCCGCGCGCCGCACAGATACGCAGTATTTT.

This chain connects TRBV5-6 to TRBJ2-1; TRBD2 aligns across 10 bases. The CDR3 is made up of 18 amino acids. Germline CDR1 and CDR2: SGHDT and YYEEEE. J gave up 2 bases and V 0 bases, and 8 bases lay outside the gene matches. The chain's CDR3 is CASSLDGAGGYPYNEQFF. In DNA, the CDR3 is TGTGCCAGCAGCTTGGACGGAGCGGGAGGGTACCCCTACAATGAGCAGTTCTTC.

The rearrangement links TRBV7-8 to TRBJ2-7; 10 bases fit TRBD2. This CDR3 has 15 residues. With V trimmed by 11 bases and J by 0 bases, 10 bases remained unmatched. Looked up from germline, CDR1 is SGHVS and CDR2 is FQNEAQ. The CDR3 DNA is TGTGCCTCAGGGCGAACTAGCGGGAACTCCTACGAGCAGTACTTC. Its translation: CASGRTSGNSYEQYF.

The chain links TRBV10-3 to TRBJ1-1, with 7 bases fitting TRBD1. Germline V CDR1 and CDR2: ENHRY, SYGVKD. The CDR3 extends over 13 amino acids. Trimming removed 5 bases from V and 3 bases from J; junction bases left unmatched: 3. The CDR3 region is CAISTGEDTEAFF. DNA of the CDR3: TGTGCCATCAGTACAGGGGAGGACACTGAAGCTTTCTTT.

The CDR3 sequence: CAASADTMNTEAFF. CDR3 DNA: TGTGCCGCGTCGGCGGATACCATGAACACTGAAGCTTTCTTT. This rearrangement joins TRBV19 to TRBJ1-1; no definite D call. The germline V gene has CDR1 LNHDA and CDR2 SQIVND (reference sequence). The V and J ends lost 11 bases and 0 bases respectively, with 16 bases between them. This CDR3 has 14 residues.

Here the CDR3 reads CASSQDRDRNTGELFF. CDR3 bases: TGCGCCAGCAGCCAAGATCGGGACAGGAACACCGGGGAGCTGTTTTTT. V and J are TRBV4-1 and TRBJ2-2; TRBD1 agrees at 7 bases. CDR1 MGHRA and CDR2 YSYEKL come from the germline V gene. The CDR3 sequence is 16 residues long. Losses at the gene ends were 0 bases for V and 1 base for J; bases not matched to a gene: 2.

This sequence joins TRBV5-1 and TRBJ1-2, with 7 bases that match TRBD1. Germline V lookup: CDR1 SGHRS, CDR2 YFSETQ. V shed 1 base and J 4 bases; nucleotides not matched to a gene: 10. The CDR3 consists of 16 residues. The CDR3 DNA sequence: TGCGCCAGCAGCTTGACCGGGGGACAGCTTTCCTATGGCTACACCTTC. Translated: CASSLTGGQLSYGYTF.

The rearrangement uses TRBV24-1 and TRBJ2-3, with D possibly being TRBD1 (5 bases). Germline CDR1 and CDR2: KGHDR and SFDVKD. CDR3 length equals 16 residues. Trimming took off 3 bases at V and 4 bases at J, with 16 bases between the two ends. In nucleotides, the CDR3 is TGTGCCACCAGTGATGCAGGGTCACCGTTTTCAGATACGCAGTATTTT. This gives the protein CATSDAGSPFSDTQYF.

The CDR3 DNA is TGCGCCAGCAGCCTGGCCGGGACTGAGAACTATGGCTACACCTTC. It is translated as CASSLAGTENYGYTF. The chain links TRBV5-1 to TRBJ1-2, with D possibly TRBD1 on 5 matching bases. The CDR3 covers 15 residues. Germline CDR1 SGHRS, CDR2 YFSETQ. V was pared by 4 bases and J by 2 bases, with 15 bases between. Full variable domain (rest looked up from reference TRBV5-1 and TRBJ1-2): KAGVTQTPRYLIKTRGQQVTLSCSPISGHRSVSWYQQTPGQGLQFLFEYFSETQRNKGNFPGRFSGRQFSNSRSEMNVSTLELGDSALYLCASSLAGTENYGYTFGSGTRLTVV.

This chain connects TRBV5-8 to TRBJ2-7; D possibly corresponds to TRBD2 (6 bases). The germline gives CDR1 SGHTS, CDR2 YDEGEE. V dropped 5 bases and J dropped 6 bases, with 21 bases sitting between them. The CDR3 spans 15 residues. CDR3 sequence reads: CASSFWRGRGREQYF. Written as DNA, the CDR3 is TGTGCCAGCAGTTTTTGGAGGGGAAGGGGTCGCGAGCAGTACTTC.

This clone has only a few counts. V is TRBV9 and J is TRBJ1-2; 7 bases are a match to TRBD1. Germline lookup yields CDR1 SGDLS and CDR2 YYNGEE. CDR3 size: 14 residues. V was pared by 4 bases and J by 8 bases, with 11 bases of the junction left unmatched. CDR3 residues: CASSTGDSPSGYTF. As DNA, the CDR3 is TGTGCCAGCAGCACTGGGGACAGTCCATCGGGCTACACCTTC.

The V gene is TRBV4-1, the J gene TRBJ2-1; 13 bases align to TRBD2. V shed 7 bases and J 5 bases; nucleotides not matched to a gene: 11. There are 17 residues in the CDR3. Germline loops: CDR1 MGHRA, CDR2 YSYEKL. The CDR3 sequence is CASISTLGTSGNNEQFF. The CDR3 coding sequence is TGCGCCAGCATCAGTACGCTGGGGACTAGCGGGAACAATGAGCAGTTCTTC.

This rearrangement joins TRBV4-2 to TRBJ2-3; 7 nucleotides match TRBD1. CDR1 and CDR2 (germline): LGHNA, YNFKEQ. Trimming took 1 base from V and 2 from J; bases not matched to a gene: 3. The CDR3 runs 15 residues. For the CDR3, the DNA is TGTGCCAGCAGCCAAGGTGACAGGGACACAGATACGCAGTATTTT. Translation: CASSQGDRDTDTQYF.